Included here is one T cell receptor beta chain sequence, with context. Antigen unknown. The PCR made use of 60 Vbeta and 13 Jbeta primers. Clones were sequenced by immunoSEQ multiplex PCR, and TCRdb holds only the in-frame ones, with some missing. The table has around 140,000 clones, approximately 80% seen once. Those who donated were healthy bone marrow donors. Though probably carrying unrecorded immune exposures, donors were nominally healthy at sampling. These data come from a study of cytomegalovirus exposure and HLA in healthy donors. Turning to the study itself: Earlier findings included some 120 million unique TCR beta sequences obtained from 180 million or so T cells.

The germline V gene encodes CDR1 SGHRS and CDR2 YFSETQ. This CDR3 contains 16 residues. V lost 1 base and J lost 4; bases outside the gene matches: 4. The study, taken as a whole, reports: Solely CMV serostatus was available to characterize immune exposure.

The chain couples TRBV5-1 to TRBJ2-5, with TRBD2 matching 13 bases. The source of this sequence is a male donor in good health and CMV-seropositive. The sequenced sample was PBMCs. CDR3 coding DNA: TGCGCCAGCAGCTTGCGACTAGCGGGAGGAGGAGAGACCCAGTACTTC. Translating it yields CASSLRLAGGGETQYF.